This entry lists 25 T cell receptor beta chains sequenced from one sample in a study of blood T cell repertoires in COVID-19. Profiling relied on immunoSEQ multiplex PCR, and the TCRdb table lists in-frame clones only, not all of them. The profile shows 220,000 or so clones, 80% to 95% of them singletons. Sample: peripheral blood. The receptors were sampled from a man aged 55 to 70 with COVID-19, enrolled during active disease.

J is TRBJ2-2 and V is TRBV5-1; TRBD1 agrees at 8 bases. CDR1 and CDR2 from the germline V gene are SGHRS and YFSETQ. V lost 1 base to trimming and J lost 1 base; unmatched junction nucleotides: 6. CDR3 length: 17 amino acids. In DNA, the CDR3 is TGCGCCAGCAGCTTGAGTCCCGGGACAGGGAACACCGGGGAGCTGTTTTTT. It encodes CASSLSPGTGNTGELFF.

This clone was observed a single time. The rearrangement joins TRBV27 to TRBJ1-3; no definite D call. V was cut by 2 bases and J by 3 bases, with 14 bases left in between. The CDR3 spans 16 residues. From germline, CDR1 is MNHEY and CDR2 SMNVEV (reference sequence). CDR3 in amino acids: CASSLGPPGIGNTIYF. In nucleotides, the CDR3 is TGTGCCAGCAGTTTAGGCCCCCCCGGGATTGGAAACACCATATATTTT.

Here the CDR3 DNA reads TGTGCCAGCAGTACCTCGGACAGGGTGAGCACTGAAGCTTTCTTT. The encoded protein is CASSTSDRVSTEAFF. This sequence joins TRBV28 and TRBJ1-1, with 8 bases matching TRBD1. The germline CDR1 and CDR2 sequences are MDHEN and SYDVKM. The J segment lost 4 bases and the V segment lost 5 bases, leaving 9 bases of the junction unmatched. There are 15 residues in the CDR3. Filled out from reference TRBV28 and TRBJ1-1, the complete variable domain reads DVKVTQSSRYLVKRTGEKVFLECVQDMDHENMFWYRQDPGLGLRLIYFSYDVKMKEKGDIPEGYSVSREKKERFSLILESASTNQTSMYLCASSTSDRVSTEAFFGQGTRLTVV.

This clone has just a few counts. The chain uses TRBV12-2 and TRBJ2-7; the table calls TRBD2, which could not be checked here. TRBV12-2 is described as a pseudogene. The CDR3 length is 16 residues. The CDR3 DNA is TGTGCAAGTCGCTTAGATGAATGGACTAGCGAATACGAGCAGTACTTC. Translating gives CASRLDEWTSEYEQYF.

The J gene is TRBJ1-1, the V gene TRBV29-1; 9 bases align to TRBD1. Losses at the gene ends were 7 bases for V and 4 bases for J; bases not matched to a gene: 7. The CDR3 covers 13 residues. Germline-derived CDR1 and CDR2 are SQVTM and ANQGSEA. Here the CDR3 reads CSGTGGAATEAFF. The CDR3 DNA reads TGCAGCGGTACAGGGGGCGCGGCCACTGAAGCTTTCTTT. Drawing the rest from reference TRBV29-1 and TRBJ1-1, the complete variable domain is SAVISQKPSRDICQRGTSLTIQCQVDSQVTMMFWYRQQPGQSLTLIATANQGSEATYESGFVIDKFPISRPNLTFSTLTVSNMSPEDSSIYLCSGTGGAATEAFFGQGTRLTVV.

V is TRBV3-1 (or the pseudogene TRBV3-2) and J is TRBJ2-3; 11 bases agree with TRBD2. There are 18 residues in the CDR3. With V trimmed by 1 base and J by 1 base, 7 bases remained unmatched. CDR1 LGHDT and CDR2 YNNKEL come from the germline V gene (reference sequence). CDR3 nucleotides: TGTGCCAGCAGCCAAGGCGGGCTAGCGGGGGGTCGCACAGATACGCAGTATTTT. This translates into CASSQGGLAGGRTDTQYF.

The rearrangement uses TRBV4-1 and TRBJ1-6; 7 bases line up with TRBD1. The germline V gene has CDR1 MGHRA and CDR2 YSYEKL. The ends lost 1 base at V and 7 bases at J; junction bases unmatched: 4. The CDR3 covers 15 residues. CDR3 sequence (DNA): TGCGCCAGCAGCCAAGTTCTAGGGGGCAATTCACCCCTCCACTTT. Amino acids: CASSQVLGGNSPLHF.

The chain recombines TRBV4-1 with TRBJ2-1; TRBD2 might be the D (6 bases). This CDR3 spans 15 amino acids. Germline V CDR1 and CDR2: MGHRA, YSYEKL. V lost 3 bases and J 4 bases, leaving 13 bases between the germline ends. CDR3 amino acids: CASSQDPGGYNEQFF. The DNA for the CDR3 is TGCGCCAGCAGCCAGGATCCAGGAGGGTACAATGAGCAGTTCTTC.

CDR3 DNA sequence: TGTGCCAGCAGTCGGGACAATGAGCAGTTCTTC. Translation gives CASSRDNEQFF. V usage is TRBV12-3 or TRBV12-4 and J usage is TRBJ2-1; no reliable D call. V shed 5 bases and J shed 5 bases, with 4 bases lying between them. The CDR3 sequence is 11 residues long.

This clone was counted once. The chain links TRBV9 to TRBJ1-2; perhaps TRBD1 as D (5 bases). The length of the CDR3 is 17 residues. Looked up from germline, CDR1 is SGDLS and CDR2 is YYNGEE. Between the trimmed V and J ends, which lost 0 bases and 8 bases, there was a span of 23 bases. The CDR3: CASSVVPNTAGKVGYTF. CDR3 nucleotides: TGTGCCAGCAGCGTAGTTCCAAACACGGCAGGGAAAGTCGGCTACACCTTC.

The V and J genes are TRBV28 and TRBJ2-2; 9 nucleotides match TRBD1. Unmatched junction bases numbered 11, after V lost 5 bases and J lost 1 base. This CDR3 has 18 residues. Germline V lookup: CDR1 MDHEN, CDR2 SYDVKM. DNA of the CDR3: TGTGCCAGCAGTCCGCTGGACAGGGGACTGAGGAACACCGGGGAGCTGTTTTTT. Protein: CASSPLDRGLRNTGELFF. Looking up the rest from reference TRBV28 and TRBJ2-2 gives the full variable domain: DVKVTQSSRYLVKRTGEKVFLECVQDMDHENMFWYRQDPGLGLRLIYFSYDVKMKEKGDIPEGYSVSREKKERFSLILESASTNQTSMYLCASSPLDRGLRNTGELFFGEGSRLTVL.

The V and J genes are TRBV28 and TRBJ2-5; no firm D call. V lost 5 bases and J 2 bases, leaving 12 bases between the germline ends. The CDR3 totals 14 residues. From germline, CDR1 is MDHEN and CDR2 SYDVKM. CDR3 amino acids: CASSPPPVQETQYF. DNA for the CDR3: TGTGCCAGCAGTCCCCCCCCGGTGCAAGAGACCCAGTACTTC.

As concerns this clone: Other DNA sequences of this sample code for an identical CDR3. CDR3 protein: CASSPGQLNTEAFF. CDR3 bases: TGTGCCAGCTCACCGGGGCAGCTGAACACTGAAGCTTTCTTT. The chain is built from TRBV18 and TRBJ1-1; D is perhaps TRBD1 (5 bases). The CDR3 length is 14 residues. Trimming took 3 bases from V and 0 from J, leaving 8 bases between them. From germline, CDR1 is KGHSH and CDR2 LQKENI.

The chain couples TRBV3-1 (or the pseudogene TRBV3-2) to TRBJ2-1; D gene uncertain. V dropped 0 bases and J dropped 1 base, with 7 bases sitting between them. The length of the CDR3 is 15 residues. Germline assignment: CDR1 LGHDT and CDR2 YNNKEL (reference sequence). CDR3 sequence reads: CASSQDFLSYNEQFF. CDR3 bases: TGTGCCAGCAGCCAAGATTTCCTGTCCTACAATGAGCAGTTCTTC.

The V and J genes are TRBV18 and TRBJ1-2, with D uncertain. With 2 bases removed from V and 7 bases from J, the gap between germline ends came to 11 bases. CDR1 and CDR2 (germline): KGHSH, LQKENI. The CDR3 sequence is 13 residues long. The CDR3 here is CASSPAREGGYTF. The CDR3 DNA sequence: TGTGCCAGCTCACCAGCGCGGGAAGGTGGCTACACCTTC.

The count of this clone is one. V usage is TRBV6-5 and J usage is TRBJ1-1; no clear D gene. With 7 bases removed from V and 1 base from J, the gap between germline ends came to 10 bases. This CDR3 contains 13 residues. Germline loops: CDR1 MNHEY, CDR2 SVGAGI. The CDR3 loop reads CASITEENTEAFF. In DNA form, the CDR3 reads TGTGCCAGCATTACCGAGGAGAACACTGAAGCTTTCTTT.

V and J are TRBV19 and TRBJ1-6; 10 bases map to TRBD1. The CDR3 contains 15 residues. The V and J ends lost 4 bases and 10 bases, in that order; junction bases with no gene match: 7. Germline loops: CDR1 LNHDA, CDR2 SQIVND (reference sequence). CDR3 loop: CASSTFGQGGSPLHF. The CDR3 coding sequence is TGTGCCAGTAGTACCTTTGGACAGGGGGGCTCACCCCTCCACTTT.

The chain recombines TRBV3-1 (or the pseudogene TRBV3-2) with TRBJ1-5; 7 bases map to TRBD1. This CDR3 spans 16 amino acids. Germline V CDR1 and CDR2: LGHDT, YNNKEL (reference sequence). The V segment lost 1 base and the J segment 7 bases; nucleotides outside the gene matches: 10. CDR3 protein: CASSQADRFGGQPQHF. CDR3 coding DNA: TGTGCCAGCAGCCAAGCGGACAGGTTTGGAGGACAGCCCCAGCATTTT.

The V gene is TRBV5-3, the J gene TRBJ1-2; D is possibly TRBD1 (5 bases). TRBV5-3 is an ORF; its function is uncertain. Trimming took 4 bases from V and 4 from J, leaving 17 bases between them. The CDR3 has 15 amino acids. The CDR3 spells CARSLTGGAGYGYTF. CDR3 nucleotides: TGTGCCAGAAGCCTAACGGGGGGAGCGGGCTATGGCTACACCTTC.

The rearrangement links TRBV11-2 to TRBJ1-5, with D tentatively TRBD1 (5 bases). CDR3 length equals 16 residues. Trimming left V 0 bases short and J 3 bases short, with 12 bases between. Germline CDR1 and CDR2: SGHAT and FQNNGV. CDR3 sequence (DNA): TGTGCCAGCAGCTTAGACCCCGACAGCTCCAATCAGCCCCAGCATTTT. This translates into CASSLDPDSSNQPQHF.

The CDR3 bases are TGTGCCAGCAGTGTAACACCGACAGCGCAGGGCAATCAGCCCCAGCATTTT. Translation gives CASSVTPTAQGNQPQHF. The chain employs TRBV7-9 and TRBJ1-5, with TRBD1 as a possible D gene (5 bases). CDR3 size: 17 residues. Germline V gene lookup returns CDR1 SEHNR and CDR2 FQNEAQ (reference sequence). V gave up 6 bases and J gave up 2 bases, with 20 bases separating them.

The CDR3 here is CSVGQGVEAFF. The CDR3 nucleotides are TGCAGCGTTGGACAGGGGGTAGAAGCTTTCTTT. The chain couples TRBV29-1 to TRBJ1-1; 9 nucleotides match TRBD1. The junction had 2 bases not matched to a gene; V was cut back by 4 bases and J by 8 bases. The germline CDR1 and CDR2 sequences are SQVTM and ANQGSEA. This CDR3 has 11 amino acids.

This chain connects TRBV7-6 to TRBJ1-5; D not resolved. CDR1 and CDR2 (germline): SGHVS, FNYEAQ. The V end lost 0 bases, the J end lost 3 bases, and 18 bases lay between the germline ends. The CDR3 length is 18 residues. CDR3 residues: CASSLASGGAFNNQPQHF. The CDR3 DNA follows: TGTGCCAGCAGCTTAGCGAGCGGCGGAGCTTTTAACAATCAGCCCCAGCATTTT.

The chain has TRBV6-1 and TRBJ1-5; D is possibly TRBD1 (6 bases). The V gene lost 2 bases and the J gene lost 4 bases, with 12 bases spanning the gap. Germline CDR1 is MNHNS and CDR2 is SASEGT. The CDR3 length is 15 residues. DNA for the CDR3: TGTGCCAGCAGTGAACCCGGGACACCTAATCAGCCCCAGCATTTT. As protein: CASSEPGTPNQPQHF.

The chain has TRBV6-2 or TRBV6-3 and TRBJ1-5; 10 nucleotides agree with TRBD1. In germline, CDR1 is MNHEY, CDR2 SVGEGT. The CDR3 covers 15 residues. Trimming took 1 base from V and 7 from J; bases not matched to a gene: 4. CDR3 in amino acids: CASSYLGQGRQPQHF. The CDR3 nucleotides are TGTGCCAGCAGTTACTTGGGACAGGGGAGACAGCCCCAGCATTTT.